One sample yielded the 16 T cell receptor beta chains listed below, sequenced in a study of blood T cell repertoires in COVID-19 (dated by TCRdb to 2020 to 2022). Library construction relied on the immunoSEQ multiplex PCR assay. In its TCRdb copy, this immuneACCESS table keeps in-frame sequences only and misses some clones. Where compared with another copy, unresolved V genes explain less than half of these, and the others have no known cause. In this sample the table shows some 110,000 clones, around 83% of which occur a single time. The ten top clones hold under 3.5% of the sample. The sequenced material came from peripheral blood. The receptors were sampled from a woman of 80 years or more with COVID-19, enrolled during active disease.

This chain uses TRBV5-1 with TRBJ2-3; the match to TRBD1 covers 8 bases. Germline CDR1 and CDR2: SGHRS and YFSETQ. CDR3 length equals 15 residues. The V segment lost 7 bases and the J segment 4 bases; nucleotides outside the gene matches: 11. The CDR3 spells CASQRSGGSADTQYF. The CDR3 DNA reads as TGCGCCAGCCAAAGATCAGGGGGCTCGGCAGATACGCAGTATTTT. Combining the CDR3 with reference TRBV5-1 and TRBJ2-3 gives the whole variable domain KAGVTQTPRYLIKTRGQQVTLSCSPISGHRSVSWYQQTPGQGLQFLFEYFSETQRNKGNFPGRFSGRQFSNSRSEMNVSTLELGDSALYLCASQRSGGSADTQYFGPGTRLTVL.

V is TRBV18 and J is TRBJ1-1, with D possibly TRBD1 on 5 matching bases. This CDR3 spans 14 amino acids. Germline CDR1 and CDR2: KGHSH and LQKENI. Trimming stripped 4 bases from V and 2 bases from J, with 11 bases between. CDR3 coding DNA: TGTGCCAGCTCACGCGACAGACAAAACACTGAAGCTTTCTTT. This sequence encodes CASSRDRQNTEAFF. Looking up the rest from reference TRBV18 and TRBJ1-1 gives the full variable domain: NAGVMQNPRHLVRRRGQEARLRCSPMKGHSHVYWYRQLPEEGLKFMVYLQKENIIDESGMPKERFSAEFPKEGPSILRIQQVVRGDSAAYFCASSRDRQNTEAFFGQGTRLTVV.

The V gene is TRBV10-3, the J gene TRBJ2-1, with 11 positions matching TRBD2. With 8 bases clipped from V and 1 base from J, the junction kept 1 base outside the gene matches. CDR1 is ENHRY and CDR2 is SYGVKD in the germline V gene. This CDR3 comprises 14 residues. The CDR3, as DNA: TGTGCCATCGGGACTAGCGGTTCCTACAATGAGCAGTTCTTC. Protein sequence: CAIGTSGSYNEQFF.

The chain carries TRBV5-1 and TRBJ2-3; 7 bases are shared with TRBD2. The V gene's germline CDR1 is SGHRS and CDR2 YFSETQ. This CDR3 is built from 14 residues. Trimming cost V 0 bases and J 6 bases; bases outside gene matches: 4. In nucleotides, the CDR3 is TGCGCCAGCAGCTTGGTTGCGGGAGAGGATACGCAGTATTTT. Protein product: CASSLVAGEDTQYF. Complete variable domain (other parts from reference TRBV5-1 and TRBJ2-3): KAGVTQTPRYLIKTRGQQVTLSCSPISGHRSVSWYQQTPGQGLQFLFEYFSETQRNKGNFPGRFSGRQFSNSRSEMNVSTLELGDSALYLCASSLVAGEDTQYFGPGTRLTVL.

The rearrangement uses TRBV7-8 and TRBJ2-7; 9 bases line up with TRBD2. Per germline, CDR1 SGHVS and CDR2 FQNEAQ. J lost 2 bases, V lost 8 bases, and 4 bases had no gene match. The CDR3 is 13 residues long. The DNA of the CDR3 is TGTGCCAGCGGTAGCGGGAGTACCTACGAGCAGTACTTC. Protein sequence: CASGSGSTYEQYF.

This sequence joins TRBV4-3 and TRBJ2-3, with D maybe TRBD2 (6 bases). The germline gives CDR1 LGHNA, CDR2 YSLEER. The CDR3 consists of 17 residues. V lost 0 bases and J 3 bases, leaving 16 bases between the germline ends. Here the CDR3 DNA reads TGCGCCAGCAGCCAAGATACGGGAGTGGGTTTTACAGATACGCAGTATTTT. Its translation: CASSQDTGVGFTDTQYF.

The chain joins TRBV18 to TRBJ2-3; no clear D gene. Germline values: CDR1 KGHSH, CDR2 LQKENI. The CDR3 has 16 amino acids. Trimming left V 2 bases short and J 2 bases short, with 14 bases between. For the CDR3, the DNA is TGTGCCAGCTCACCAGCGCCAGGAATCAACACAGATACGCAGTATTTT. Its protein product is CASSPAPGINTDTQYF. Full variable domain (outside the CDR3, taken from reference TRBV18 and TRBJ2-3): NAGVMQNPRHLVRRRGQEARLRCSPMKGHSHVYWYRQLPEEGLKFMVYLQKENIIDESGMPKERFSAEFPKEGPSILRIQQVVRGDSAAYFCASSPAPGINTDTQYFGPGTRLTVL.

The rearrangement links TRBV25-1 to TRBJ1-1; D gene uncertain. The V gene's germline CDR1 is MGHDK and CDR2 SYGVNS. The V gene lost 4 bases and the J gene lost 2 bases, with 5 bases spanning the gap. The CDR3 is made up of 12 amino acids. The CDR3 protein is CASSGYNTEAFF. The CDR3 DNA reads as TGTGCCAGCAGTGGTTATAACACTGAAGCTTTCTTT.

This clone was found once. Here the CDR3 reads CASSLSILSDTQYF. CDR3 in DNA: TGTGCCAGCAGCTTAAGCATATTGTCAGATACGCAGTATTTT. This rearrangement joins TRBV11-2 to TRBJ2-3; D gene uncertain. Germline loops: CDR1 SGHAT, CDR2 FQNNGV. The CDR3 contains 14 residues. The ends were cut back, 2 bases at V and 4 bases at J, with 10 bases in the middle. Based on the CDR3 plus reference TRBV11-2 and TRBJ2-3, the full variable domain is EAGVAQSPRYKIIEKRQSVAFWCNPISGHATLYWYQQILGQGPKLLIQFQNNGVVDDSQLPKDRFSAERLKGVDSTLKIQPAKLEDSAVYLCASSLSILSDTQYFGPGTRLTVL.

The chain links TRBV28 to TRBJ1-2, with TRBD1 matching over 8 bases. V shed 5 bases and J 7 bases; nucleotides not matched to a gene: 9. CDR3 length: 14 amino acids. Per the germline V gene, CDR1 is MDHEN and CDR2 is SYDVKM. CDR3 sequence (DNA): TGTGCCAGCAGTCGGACAGGGCTCGAAAGTGGCTACACCTTC. Its translation is CASSRTGLESGYTF.

This chain uses TRBV13 with TRBJ1-1; 7 bases map to TRBD1. The CDR3 has 15 amino acids. The germline gives CDR1 PRHDT, CDR2 FYEKMQ (reference sequence). The J segment lost 5 bases and the V segment lost 5 bases, leaving 11 bases of the junction unmatched. The CDR3 spells CASSGQQGIGTEAFF. CDR3 in DNA: TGTGCCAGCAGCGGTCAACAGGGGATTGGGACTGAAGCTTTCTTT.

The chain links TRBV11-3 to TRBJ1-1; TRBD1 matches at 7 bases. Unmatched junction bases numbered 4, after V lost 2 bases and J lost 7 bases. The CDR3 totals 13 residues. Germline V lookup: CDR1 SGHNT, CDR2 YENEEA. CDR3 in amino acids: CASSLHGTDEAFF. In DNA form, the CDR3 reads TGTGCCAGCAGCTTACATGGGACAGATGAAGCTTTCTTT.

This clone was seen a single time. The V gene is TRBV4-3, the J gene TRBJ2-2; 9 bases agree with TRBD1. V lost 4 bases, J lost 5 bases, and 5 bases stayed unmatched. CDR3 length: 15 amino acids. Germline CDR1 is LGHNA and CDR2 is YSLEER. The CDR3 DNA sequence: TGCGCCAGCAGCCTAGGGACAGGGAAAACCGGGGAGCTGTTTTTT. Its protein product is CASSLGTGKTGELFF.

This clone occurred a few times. V gene TRBV7-3 combines with J gene TRBJ2-7; 11 bases are shared with TRBD1. CDR1 is SGHTA and CDR2 is FQGTGA in the germline V gene. J lost 3 bases, V lost 4 bases, and 11 bases had no gene match. This CDR3 comprises 17 residues. The chain's CDR3 is CASSSPPGTGGVYEQYF. Here the CDR3 DNA reads TGTGCCAGCAGCTCCCCCCCCGGGACAGGGGGGGTCTACGAGCAGTACTTC.

The V and J genes are TRBV3-1 (or the pseudogene TRBV3-2) and TRBJ1-1, with 9 bases that match TRBD1. V lost 3 bases and J lost 5; bases outside the gene matches: 7. The CDR3 consists of 15 residues. Germline V CDR1 and CDR2: LGHDT, YNNKEL (reference sequence). The CDR3 sequence is CASSHLGQGRTEAFF. CDR3 nucleotide sequence: TGTGCCAGCAGCCACCTAGGACAGGGGAGAACTGAAGCTTTCTTT.

The chain is built from TRBV11-2 and TRBJ2-1, with D perhaps matching TRBD2 (6 bases). Per the germline V gene, CDR1 is SGHAT and CDR2 is FQNNGV. V was pared by 5 bases and J by 6 bases, with 17 bases between. This CDR3 region has 15 residues. The DNA for the CDR3 is TGTGCCAGCAGCCTTAGCGGCAACTTCCTCAATGAGCAGTTCTTC. Its protein is CASSLSGNFLNEQFF.